These T cell receptor beta chains were read from a single sample in a study of blood T cell repertoires in COVID-19. Method: immunoSEQ multiplex PCR; TCRdb's copy keeps in-frame clones and lacks some. This table holds roughly 40,000 clones, around nine tenths found once. Sequenced sample: peripheral blood. The receptors originated from a human donor in a cohort sampled during active COVID-19. Each CDR3 is given with its conserved first and last residue. A D gene is named only where the DNA matches it firmly. Some rows mark clone size as missing; the rest say once, few, many or name a class of expanded clone.

TRBV19	TRBJ1-2	.	TRBD1	TGTGCCAGTAGTATGATAGCCTCCGGGACAGGGGCCGGCTACACCTTC	CASSMIASGTGAGYTF
TRBV6-1	TRBJ1-5	.	.	TGTGCCAGCAGTGACGGGGTGCCTAGCAATCAGCCCCAGCATTTT	CASSDGVPSNQPQHF
TRBV2	TRBJ2-5	.	TRBD2	TGTGCCAGCAGTGCCCTAGCGGGGGGGCGGGAGACCCAGTACTTC	CASSALAGGRETQYF
TRBV19	TRBJ2-4	.	TRBD1	TGTGCCAGTAGTGGGCAGGGGGCTGCCAAAAACATTCAGTACTTC	CASSGQGAAKNIQYF
TRBV5-1	TRBJ1-3	few	.	TGCGCCAGCATCTCCGGGGATGGAAACACCATATATTTT	CASISGDGNTIYF
TRBV19	TRBJ1-1	.	TRBD1	TGTGCCAGTTCCATACAGGGGCTTGGAACTGAAGCTTTCTTT	CASSIQGLGTEAFF
TRBV7-3	TRBJ2-7	few	.	TGTGCCAGCAACCAGAGAGGAACCTACGAGCAGTACTTC	CASNQRGTYEQYF
TRBV9	TRBJ1-6	.	.	TGTGCCAGCAGCGTAGGGTTGGAGGACCCCTATAATTCACCCCTCCACTTT	CASSVGLEDPYNSPLHF
TRBV9	TRBJ2-3	.	.	TGTGCCAGCAGCGGCTTAGGGGCAGATACGCAGTATTTT	CASSGLGADTQYF
TRBV19	TRBJ1-3	.	TRBD1	TGTGCCACCAGGAACAGGGGCTCTGGAAACACCATATATTTT	CATRNRGSGNTIYF
TRBV4-1	TRBJ1-1	.	TRBD1	TGCGCCAGCAGCCAGAGATTAGTTAGGACAGGGGAGACTGAAGCTTTCTTT	CASSQRLVRTGETEAFF
TRBV6-6	TRBJ1-5	.	.	TGTGCCAGCAGTTACTCGGAGGGTAGCGATCAGCCCCAGCATTTT	CASSYSEGSDQPQHF
TRBV30	TRBJ1-5	.	.	TGTGCCTGGAGTGTTCAGGTCAATCAGCCCCAGCATTTT	CAWSVQVNQPQHF
TRBV5-6	TRBJ1-5	.	.	TGTGCCAGCAGCGGGCTCAATCAGCCCCAGCATTTT	CASSGLNQPQHF
TRBV30	TRBJ2-2	.	TRBD2	TGTGCCTGCCACCGGGCGGGGGCGAACACCGGGGAGCTGTTTTTT	CACHRAGANTGELFF
TRBV21-1	TRBJ1-3	.	.	TGTGCCAGCAGCCACAGGGGTCCTGGTGGAAACACCATATATTTT	CASSHRGPGGNTIYF
TRBV19	TRBJ1-3	.	TRBD1	TGTGCCAGTAGTATAGATCGGACAGGCTCTGGAAACACCATATATTTT	CASSIDRTGSGNTIYF
TRBV11-2	TRBJ2-1	.	.	TGTGCCAGCAGCTTAGGTCGGGGAAAGCAGTTCTTC	CASSLGRGKQFF
TRBV30	TRBJ1-5	.	TRBD1	TGTGCCTGGAGTGTACCCGGGACAGGGAACCAGCCCCAGCATTTT	CAWSVPGTGNQPQHF
TRBV2	TRBJ2-1	.	.	TGTGCCAGCAGTGAAAGGGTCAGGGTGGGCAGTGATGAGCAGTTCTTC	CASSERVRVGSDEQFF
TRBV25-1	TRBJ1-6	few	.	TGTGCCATCCAAAGAGAGGGTGACAATTCACCCCTCCACTTT	CAIQREGDNSPLHF
TRBV12-3/TRBV12-4	TRBJ1-1	.	.	TGTGCCAGCAGCTGGCGGGACGGACGTGAAGCTTTCTTT	CASSWRDGREAFF
TRBV19	TRBJ2-6	.	.	TGTGCCAGTAGTACTAGAACAGGGAACTCTGGGGCCAACGTCCTGACTTTC	CASSTRTGNSGANVLTF
TRBV5-1	TRBJ1-2	.	TRBD1	TGCGCCAGCAGCTTGGAAGTGACAGGGTACTATGGCTACACCTTC	CASSLEVTGYYGYTF